The 27 T cell receptor beta chains below all came from one sample that was sequenced in a study of blood T cell repertoires in COVID-19. Clones were read by immunoSEQ multiplex PCR, and TCRdb kept only the in-frame ones, dropping some. The repertoire consists of 200,000 to 300,000 clones, with 88% occurring once and the leading ten covering about 2.3%. Sequenced material: PBMCs or T cells enriched from blood (not recorded which). All receptors come from a woman between 40 and 50 years old with acute COVID-19.

This clone was recorded only once. The chain uses TRBV10-3 and TRBJ2-2; tentatively, D is TRBD1 (6 bases). CDR1 is ENHRY and CDR2 is SYGVKD in the germline V gene. The V end lost 4 bases, the J end lost 0 bases, and 9 bases lay between the germline ends. This CDR3 spans 15 amino acids. DNA of the CDR3: TGTGCCATCAGTGTACAGGGACCGAACACCGGGGAGCTGTTTTTT. Translation gives CAISVQGPNTGELFF.

V gene TRBV7-9 combines with J gene TRBJ1-1; the D is unclear. CDR3 length: 15 residues. Trimming left V 3 bases short and J 1 base short, with 12 bases between. The germline CDR1 and CDR2 sequences are SEHNR and FQNEAQ (reference sequence). Here the CDR3 reads CASSFFETGNTEAFF. The CDR3 region has the DNA TGTGCCAGCAGCTTCTTTGAGACGGGGAACACTGAAGCTTTCTTT. The full variable domain, rest sourced from reference TRBV7-9 and TRBJ1-1, is DTGVSQNPRHKITKRGQNVTFRCDPISEHNRLYWYRQTLGQGPEFLTYFQNEAQLEKSRLLSDRFSAERPKGSFSTLEIQRTEQGDSAMYLCASSFFETGNTEAFFGQGTRLTVV.

The CDR3 coding sequence is TGTGCCAGCAGTCTAGGGACATTCATGAACACTGAAGCTTTCTTT. This translates into CASSLGTFMNTEAFF. The chain uses TRBV7-2 and TRBJ1-1, with TRBD1 as a possible D gene (6 bases). Between the trimmed V and J ends, which lost 6 bases and 0 bases, there was a span of 14 bases. CDR1 SGHTA and CDR2 FQGNSA come from the germline V gene. CDR3 length: 15 residues.

The chain couples TRBV19 to TRBJ1-2; 9 bases line up with TRBD1. V lost 7 bases and J lost 7; bases outside the gene matches: 7. The CDR3 sequence is 13 residues long. Germline CDR1 reads LNHDA; CDR2 reads SQIVND (reference sequence). DNA for the CDR3: TGTGCCAGTAAAACGGGACAGGGATCTGGCTACACCTTC. This codes for CASKTGQGSGYTF.

This chain uses TRBV6-1 with TRBJ2-1; 14 nucleotides line up with TRBD2. Germline V gene lookup returns CDR1 MNHNS and CDR2 SASEGT. Trimming cost V 1 base and J 3 bases; bases outside gene matches: 5. This CDR3 comprises 18 residues. CDR3: CASSEGVTSGRVYNEQFF. Written as DNA, the CDR3 is TGTGCCAGCAGTGAAGGAGTGACTAGCGGGAGGGTCTACAATGAGCAGTTCTTC.

The chain combines TRBV19 with TRBJ2-7; tentatively, D is TRBD2 (6 bases). Trimming shortened V by 7 bases and J by 3 bases, and 19 bases separated the two germline ends. Germline-derived CDR1 and CDR2 are LNHDA and SQIVND (reference sequence). CDR3 length: 15 residues. The CDR3 DNA is TGTGCCAGTACCCCTGGGGGGAAGGGCCTCTACGAGCAGTACTTC. Encoded protein: CASTPGGKGLYEQYF. The variable domain in full, completed from reference TRBV19 and TRBJ2-7, reads DGGITQSPKYLFRKEGQNVTLSCEQNLNHDAMYWYRQDPGQGLRLIYYSQIVNDFQKGDIAEGYSVSREKKESFPLTVTSAQKNPTAFYLCASTPGGKGLYEQYFGPGTRLTVT.

The chain employs TRBV7-8 and TRBJ2-7, with 10 bases that match TRBD2. Germline CDR1 and CDR2: SGHVS and FQNEAQ. V dropped 5 bases and J dropped 2; count of bases not matched to a gene: 6. The CDR3 loop spans 15 amino acids. CDR3 in DNA: TGTGCCAGCAGCCGATCGAGCGGGGGGGCCTACGAGCAGTACTTC. It translates to CASSRSSGGAYEQYF.

This clone has only one observation. The rearrangement links TRBV19 to TRBJ1-1; unclear D gene. The CDR3 contains 16 residues. V dropped 9 bases and J dropped 6 bases, with 26 bases sitting between them. Germline CDR1 and CDR2: LNHDA and SQIVND (reference sequence). Here the CDR3 reads CASKTKDLRVGAEAFF. The CDR3 nucleotides read TGTGCCAGCAAAACAAAAGACCTAAGAGTCGGGGCTGAAGCTTTCTTT.

J is TRBJ2-3 and V is TRBV19; D gene uncertain. This CDR3 has 14 residues. CDR1 LNHDA and CDR2 SQIVND come from the germline V gene (reference sequence). V lost 9 bases and J 0 bases, leaving 13 bases between the germline ends. CDR3 in amino acids: CASQVTHSTDTQYF. The DNA of the CDR3 is TGTGCCAGCCAGGTGACCCATAGCACAGATACGCAGTATTTT.

The rearrangement joins TRBV5-4 to TRBJ2-1; D may be TRBD1 (6 bases). In germline, CDR1 is SGHNT, CDR2 YYREEE (reference sequence). Between the trimmed V and J ends, which lost 4 bases and 0 bases, there was a span of 17 bases. This CDR3 comprises 17 residues. Here the CDR3 reads CASSQGLAPSSYNEQFF. The CDR3 region has the DNA TGTGCCAGCAGCCAGGGGCTAGCTCCGAGCTCCTACAATGAGCAGTTCTTC.

A note on this clone: A clone one base away is much larger, so this may be a read error. This rearrangement joins TRBV11-2 to TRBJ2-7; D is possibly TRBD2 (5 bases). V was clipped by 3 bases and J by 1 base, with 7 bases between them. The CDR3 is 13 amino acids. The V gene's germline CDR1 is SGHAT and CDR2 FQNNGV. This CDR3 reads CASSFGGSYEQYV. The CDR3 DNA sequence: TGTGCCAGCAGCTTCGGCGGGTCCTACGAGCAGTACGTC.

The chain has TRBV7-2 and TRBJ2-1; 15 bases match TRBD2. The V and J ends lost 5 bases and 11 bases, in that order; junction bases with no gene match: 7. Germline V gene sequence: CDR1 SGHTA, CDR2 FQGNSA. The CDR3 loop spans 15 amino acids. CDR3 protein: CASSLRGTSGRQQFF. The CDR3 coding sequence is TGTGCCAGCAGCCTTCGGGGGACTAGCGGGAGGCAGCAGTTCTTC.

The chain links TRBV7-2 to TRBJ1-6, with a tentative D call TRBD1 (6 bases). V was trimmed by 2 bases and J by 4 bases, leaving 9 bases between them. CDR1 is SGHTA and CDR2 is FQGNSA in the germline V gene. The CDR3 runs to 15 residues. The CDR3 spells CASSLTGRYNSPLHF. As DNA, the CDR3 is TGTGCCAGCAGCTTAACAGGGAGATATAATTCACCCCTCCACTTT.

V usage is TRBV10-3 and J usage is TRBJ1-4; D gene unclear. CDR3 length: 13 amino acids. Germline CDR1 ENHRY, CDR2 SYGVKD. Trimming took 3 bases from V and 8 from J, leaving 10 bases between them. The chain's CDR3 is CAISEAVWEKLFF. The CDR3, as DNA: TGTGCCATCAGTGAAGCGGTATGGGAAAAACTGTTTTTT.

The chain joins TRBV6-2 or TRBV6-3 to TRBJ1-2; a possible D gene is TRBD1 (5 bases). V was trimmed by 2 bases and J by 2 bases, leaving 24 bases between them. The CDR3 is made up of 19 amino acids. CDR1 MNHEY and CDR2 SVGEGT come from the germline V gene. The chain's CDR3 is CASSYRSIFYRHRNYGYTF. The CDR3 nucleotides read TGTGCCAGCAGTTACCGTAGTATTTTCTACCGTCACAGGAACTATGGCTACACCTTC.

The chain employs TRBV11-2 and TRBJ2-3; no clear D gene. V lost 0 bases and J 3 bases, leaving 10 bases between the germline ends. CDR3 length: 15 amino acids. Germline V gene sequence: CDR1 SGHAT, CDR2 FQNNGV. CDR3 nucleotides: TGTGCCAGCAGCTTAGATGATCCCAGAACAGATACGCAGTATTTT. It codes for CASSLDDPRTDTQYF.

This clone appeared once. The V gene is TRBV28, the J gene TRBJ2-7; TRBD1 is a possible D gene (6 bases). Per the germline V gene, CDR1 is MDHEN and CDR2 is SYDVKM. V was shortened by 3 bases and J by 6 bases, with 9 bases between the two germline ends. The CDR3 has 12 residues. The CDR3 reads CASSFQGFEQYV. The CDR3 DNA follows: TGTGCCAGCAGTTTCCAGGGGTTCGAGCAGTACGTC.

This clone showed up just once. V gene TRBV10-2 combines with J gene TRBJ1-1; D may be TRBD1 (5 bases). Germline-derived CDR1 and CDR2 are WSHSY and SAAADI. The CDR3 runs to 14 residues. Trimming cost V 3 bases and J 5 bases, with 13 bases left between them. The chain's CDR3 is CASSESGHRTEAFF. CDR3 coding DNA: TGCGCCAGCAGTGAATCAGGGCACAGGACTGAAGCTTTCTTT.

This clone was detected a few times. The chain is built from TRBV7-8 and TRBJ2-1; 10 nucleotides match TRBD2. The germline CDR1 and CDR2 sequences are SGHVS and FQNEAQ. The CDR3 length is 16 residues. V gave up 5 bases and J gave up 8 bases; unmatched junction bases: 12. This chain's CDR3 is CASSPWTSGASDEQFF. CDR3 bases: TGTGCCAGCAGCCCTTGGACTAGCGGAGCGTCCGATGAGCAGTTCTTC.

The genes are TRBV6-5 and TRBJ1-2; 8 bases agree with TRBD1. V lost 6 bases and J lost 7; bases outside the gene matches: 10. This CDR3 has 14 amino acids. Germline CDR1 MNHEY, CDR2 SVGAGI. CDR3 coding DNA: TGTGCCAGCAGAACAGGGGGAAGTAGGTTTGGCTACACCTTC. The encoded protein is CASRTGGSRFGYTF.

This chain joins TRBV29-1 and TRBJ2-1, with D possibly being TRBD2 (7 bases). The CDR3 consists of 14 residues. The V gene's germline CDR1 is SQVTM and CDR2 ANQGSEA. The V and J ends lost 4 bases and 5 bases respectively, with 15 bases between them. The CDR3 DNA reads TGCAGCGTTGCCGCGGGGGCCTGGGACAATGAGCAGTTCTTC. This translates into CSVAAGAWDNEQFF.

CDR3 in amino acids: CASRPSGSTGELFF. In DNA, the CDR3 is TGTGCCAGCAGGCCTAGCGGTTCTACCGGGGAGCTGTTTTTT. This chain joins TRBV11-2 and TRBJ2-2; TRBD2 aligns across 7 bases. Trimming took 6 bases from V and 5 from J; bases not matched to a gene: 6. This CDR3 has 14 amino acids. Germline V gene data show CDR1 as SGHAT and CDR2 as FQNNGV.

The rearrangement links TRBV7-9 to TRBJ2-2; perhaps TRBD2 as D (6 bases). Trimming pared 7 bases from V and 1 base from J, leaving 16 bases between. The CDR3 contains 16 residues. CDR1 and CDR2 (germline): SEHNR, FQNEAQ (reference sequence). Here the CDR3 reads CASTSRRDGNTGELFF. The CDR3 coding sequence is TGTGCCAGCACCTCCAGGCGGGACGGGAACACCGGGGAGCTGTTTTTT.

The J gene is TRBJ2-7, the V gene TRBV4-2; 7 nucleotides align to TRBD2. Germline assignment: CDR1 LGHNA and CDR2 YNFKEQ. This CDR3 spans 17 amino acids. Trimming at V came to 1 base and at J to 2 bases, leaving 11 bases not matched to a gene. The CDR3 nucleotides read TGTGCCAGCAGCCAAGGTCTCGGAGCGGGGTACGCCTACGAGCAGTACTTC. Amino acid sequence: CASSQGLGAGYAYEQYF.

The V gene is TRBV7-9, the J gene TRBJ2-3, with 9 bases that match TRBD1. CDR1 is SEHNR, CDR2 FQNEAQ, per germline (reference sequence). Germline trimming cut 6 bases from V and 1 base from J; bases unmatched to any gene: 17. The CDR3 has 19 amino acids. The CDR3: CASRPTGTGRRFGTDTQYF. CDR3 nucleotides: TGTGCCAGCAGGCCTACCGGGACAGGGCGAAGGTTTGGCACAGATACGCAGTATTTT.

This clone has only a few counts. The chain carries TRBV6-6 and TRBJ2-1, with 8 bases that match TRBD2. V shed 4 bases and J 6 bases; nucleotides not matched to a gene: 8. The CDR3 loop spans 15 amino acids. Germline V gene lookup returns CDR1 MNHNY and CDR2 SVGAGI (reference sequence). The CDR3 coding sequence is TGTGCCAGCAGTTTATCACGACTAGCGCCCAATGAGCAGTTCTTC. The encoded protein is CASSLSRLAPNEQFF.

The rearrangement links TRBV4-3 to TRBJ1-2; the D gene is possibly TRBD1 (6 bases). Per germline, CDR1 LGHNA and CDR2 YSLEER. The CDR3 spans 16 residues. Trimming cost V 2 bases and J 3 bases, with 16 bases left between them. CDR3 in amino acids: CASSQRGGNGYYGYTF. CDR3 bases: TGCGCCAGCAGCCAAAGGGGGGGGAATGGGTACTATGGCTACACCTTC.